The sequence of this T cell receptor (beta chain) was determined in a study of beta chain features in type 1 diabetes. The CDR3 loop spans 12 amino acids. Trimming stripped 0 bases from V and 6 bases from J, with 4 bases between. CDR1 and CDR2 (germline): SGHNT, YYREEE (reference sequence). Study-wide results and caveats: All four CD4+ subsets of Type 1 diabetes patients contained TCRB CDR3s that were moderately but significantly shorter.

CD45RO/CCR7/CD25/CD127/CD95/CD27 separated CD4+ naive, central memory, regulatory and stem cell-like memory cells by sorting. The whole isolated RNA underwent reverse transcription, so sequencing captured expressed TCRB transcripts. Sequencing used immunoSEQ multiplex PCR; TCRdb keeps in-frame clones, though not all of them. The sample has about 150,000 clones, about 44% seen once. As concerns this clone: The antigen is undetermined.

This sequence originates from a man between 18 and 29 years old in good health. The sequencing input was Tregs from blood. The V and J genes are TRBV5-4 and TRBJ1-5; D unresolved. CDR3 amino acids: CASSLVGQPQHF. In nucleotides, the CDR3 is TGTGCCAGCAGCTTGGTCGGTCAGCCCCAGCATTTT.